This T cell receptor beta chain was sequenced for a study of OX40 agonist ivuxolimab in advanced cancers. This CDR3 spans 12 amino acids. J was trimmed by 4 bases and V by 5 bases; bases with no gene match: 4. Germline lookup yields CDR1 SQVTM and CDR2 ANQGSEA. The method was immunoSEQ multiplex PCR; TCRdb's version includes in-frame clones alone and lacks a portion of them. The data contain just over 95,000 clones, 90% of them singletons. This rearrangement joins TRBV29-1 to TRBJ1-2, with TRBD1 matching 7 bases. The sequences come from CD4+ or CD8+ T cells sorted from blood, collected in a trial of the OX40 agonist ivuxolimab. The sequence was collected from an adult with an advanced solid tumor such as melanoma, head and neck, liver or kidney cancer. The CDR3 region has the DNA TGCAGCGTTTTTGACAGGGCCTATGGCTACACCTTC. Amino acids: CSVFDRAYGYTF.